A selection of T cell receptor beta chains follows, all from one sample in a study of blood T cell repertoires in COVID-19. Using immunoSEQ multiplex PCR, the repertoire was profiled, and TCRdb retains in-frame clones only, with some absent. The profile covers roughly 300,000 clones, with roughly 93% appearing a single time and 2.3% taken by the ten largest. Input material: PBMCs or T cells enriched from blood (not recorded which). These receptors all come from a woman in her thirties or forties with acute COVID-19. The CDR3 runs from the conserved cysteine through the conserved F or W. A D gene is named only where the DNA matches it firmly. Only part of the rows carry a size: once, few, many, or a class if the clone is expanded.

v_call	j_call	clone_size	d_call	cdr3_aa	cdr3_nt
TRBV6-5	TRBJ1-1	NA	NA	CASNQQRTLNTEAFF	TGTGCCAGCAATCAACAGAGGACACTGAACACTGAAGCTTTCTTT
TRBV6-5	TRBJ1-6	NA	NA	CASSPSRTFNSPLHF	TGTGCCAGCAGCCCATCGCGTACTTTTAATTCACCCCTCCACTTT
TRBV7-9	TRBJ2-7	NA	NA	CASSPTQGQGNYEQYF	TGTGCCAGCAGCCCTACACAAGGGCAGGGCAACTACGAGCAGTACTTC
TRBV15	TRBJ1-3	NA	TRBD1	CATSRVPGQGARGNTIYF	TGTGCCACCAGCAGAGTCCCGGGACAGGGGGCGCGGGGAAACACCATATATTTT
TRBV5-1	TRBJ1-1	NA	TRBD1	CASSLTGQGTEAFF	TGCGCCAGCAGCCTGACAGGGCAGGGGACTGAAGCTTTCTTT
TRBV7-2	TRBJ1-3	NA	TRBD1	CASSRDRGLRNTIYF	TGTGCCAGCAGTCGGGACAGGGGGCTAAGAAACACCATATATTTT
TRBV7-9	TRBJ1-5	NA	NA	CASSFGSGGNQPQHF	TGTGCCAGCAGCTTTGGGTCAGGCGGCAATCAGCCCCAGCATTTT
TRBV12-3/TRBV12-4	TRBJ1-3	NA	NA	CASSVLGNTIYF	TGTGCCAGCAGTGTTCTGGGAAACACCATATATTTT
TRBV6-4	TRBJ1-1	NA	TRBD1	CASRLTGDETEAFF	TGTGCCAGCAGGTTGACAGGGGATGAAACTGAAGCTTTCTTT
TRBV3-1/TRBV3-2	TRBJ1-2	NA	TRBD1	CASSPMGQPNYGYTF	TGTGCCAGCAGCCCCATGGGACAGCCGAACTATGGCTACACCTTC
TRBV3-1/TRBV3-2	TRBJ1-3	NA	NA	CASSQDGGNTIYF	TGTGCCAGCAGCCAAGATGGCGGAAACACCATATATTTT
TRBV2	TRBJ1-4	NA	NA	CASSRSFELIRGEKLFF	TGTGCCAGCAGCCGATCCTTTGAACTAATTCGGGGTGAAAAACTGTTTTTT
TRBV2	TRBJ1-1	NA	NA	CASSERYGGATSEAFF	TGTGCCAGCAGTGAAAGGTATGGGGGGGCGACCTCTGAAGCTTTCTTT
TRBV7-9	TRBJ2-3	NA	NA	CASSRYSGNTDTQYF	TGTGCCAGCAGTCGCTATTCGGGGAACACAGATACGCAGTATTTT
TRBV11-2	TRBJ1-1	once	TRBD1	CASSPGAGQMKTGAEAFF	TGTGCCAGCAGCCCAGGGGCGGGGCAGATGAAAACAGGGGCTGAAGCTTTCTTT
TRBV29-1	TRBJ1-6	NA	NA	CSVSTGRSNSPLHF	TGCAGCGTTTCCACAGGGCGATCTAATTCACCCCTCCACTTT
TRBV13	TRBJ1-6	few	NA	CASSPGQRNSPLHF	TGTGCCAGCAGCCCCGGACAGAGGAATTCACCCCTCCACTTT
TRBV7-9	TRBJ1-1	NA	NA	CASSPAGKKNTEAFF	TGTGCCAGCAGCCCCGCCGGGAAAAAGAACACTGAAGCTTTCTTT
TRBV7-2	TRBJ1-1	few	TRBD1	CASSFFGQAPEAFF	TGTGCCAGCAGCTTCTTTGGACAGGCTCCTGAAGCTTTCTTT
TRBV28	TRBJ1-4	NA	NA	CASSSWTVGKLFF	TGTGCCAGCAGTTCATGGACAGTGGGAAAACTGTTTTTT
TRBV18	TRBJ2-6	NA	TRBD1	CASSRDGTGSSGANVLTF	TGTGCCAGCTCACGAGACGGGACAGGGAGCTCTGGGGCCAACGTCCTGACTTTC
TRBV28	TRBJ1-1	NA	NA	CASSPMGGMNTEAFF	TGTGCCAGCAGCCCGATGGGGGGAATGAACACTGAAGCTTTCTTT
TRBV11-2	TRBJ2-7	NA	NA	CASSLSGIEQYF	TGTGCCAGCAGCTTGTCAGGGATCGAGCAGTACTTC
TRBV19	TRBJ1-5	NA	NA	CASTMGWTTYDQPQHF	TGTGCCAGTACCATGGGGTGGACAACGTACGATCAGCCCCAGCATTTT
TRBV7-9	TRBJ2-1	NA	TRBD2	CASSRTSGGSYNEQFF	TGTGCCAGCAGCAGGACTAGCGGGGGGTCCTACAATGAGCAGTTCTTC
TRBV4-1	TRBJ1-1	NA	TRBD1	CASSQPDRGWSNTEAFF	TGCGCCAGCAGCCAACCTGACAGGGGATGGAGTAACACTGAAGCTTTCTTT
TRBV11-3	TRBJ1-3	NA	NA	CASSAGTENGNTIYF	TGTGCCAGCAGCGCCGGGACTGAAAATGGAAACACCATATATTTT
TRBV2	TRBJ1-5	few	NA	CASSEVGERQPQHF	TGTGCCAGCAGTGAAGTTGGGGAGAGGCAGCCCCAGCATTTT
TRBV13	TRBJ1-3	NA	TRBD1	CASSTGVGNTIYF	TGTGCCAGCAGCACAGGGGTTGGAAACACCATATATTTT
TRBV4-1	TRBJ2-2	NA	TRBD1	CASSQGQGLSGELFF	TGCGCCAGCAGCCAAGGACAGGGTTTGTCCGGGGAGCTGTTTTTT
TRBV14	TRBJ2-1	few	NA	CASSQARPSGFGEQFF	TGTGCCAGCAGCCAGGCCCGACCGTCGGGGTTTGGTGAGCAGTTCTTC
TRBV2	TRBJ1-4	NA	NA	CASSSAILGEKLFF	TGTGCCAGCAGCTCCGCCATCCTCGGTGAAAAACTGTTTTTT
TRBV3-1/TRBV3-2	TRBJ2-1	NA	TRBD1	CASSQWDRGWNEQFF	TGTGCCAGCAGCCAATGGGACAGGGGTTGGAATGAGCAGTTCTTC
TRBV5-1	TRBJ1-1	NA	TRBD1	CASSLERTGVTEAFF	TGCGCCAGCAGCTTGGAGAGGACAGGGGTTACTGAAGCTTTCTTT
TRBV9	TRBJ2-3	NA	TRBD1	CASSVQGTGKDTQYF	TGTGCCAGCAGCGTACAGGGGACAGGGAAAGATACGCAGTATTTT
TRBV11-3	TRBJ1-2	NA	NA	CASSYQREYGYTF	TGTGCCAGCAGCTACCAGCGGGAATATGGCTACACCTTC
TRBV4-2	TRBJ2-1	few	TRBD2	CASSQGTSGESIEQFF	TGTGCCAGCAGCCAAGGGACTAGCGGGGAATCGATTGAGCAGTTCTTC
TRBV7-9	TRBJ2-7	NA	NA	CASSQDSSYEQYF	TGTGCCAGCAGCCAAGACAGTTCCTACGAGCAGTACTTC
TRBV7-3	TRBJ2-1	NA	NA	CASSLTSGYEQFF	TGTGCCAGCAGCTTAACGTCAGGGTATGAGCAGTTCTTC
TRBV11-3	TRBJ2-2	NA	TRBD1	CASSPRGRTGGSGELFF	TGTGCCAGCAGCCCCCGGGGGAGGACAGGGGGGTCCGGGGAGCTGTTTTTT
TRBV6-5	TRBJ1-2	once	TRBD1	CASSYSGTAYYGYTF	TGTGCCAGCAGTTACTCTGGGACAGCGTACTATGGCTACACCTTC
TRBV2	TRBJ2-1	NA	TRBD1	CASSEWGTGGHEQFF	TGTGCCAGCAGTGAATGGGGGACAGGGGGACATGAGCAGTTCTTC
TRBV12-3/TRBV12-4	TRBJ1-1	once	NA	CASSLGRAEAFF	TGTGCCAGCAGTTTAGGCCGCGCCGAAGCTTTCTTT
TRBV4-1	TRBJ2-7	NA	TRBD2	CASSQGLAGVGEQYF	TGCGCCAGCAGCCAAGGACTAGCGGGAGTTGGCGAGCAGTACTTC
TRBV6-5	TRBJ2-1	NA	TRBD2	CASSYGLAGGVYEFF	TGTGCCAGCAGCTACGGACTAGCGGGGGGGGTTTATGAGTTCTTC
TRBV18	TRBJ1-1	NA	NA	CASSPGGGTTEAFF	TGTGCCAGCTCACCGGGAGGGGGGACCACTGAAGCTTTCTTT
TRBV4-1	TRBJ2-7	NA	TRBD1	CASSRTDRAAYEQYF	TGCGCCAGCAGCCGGACAGACAGGGCGGCCTACGAGCAGTACTTC